A selection of T cell receptor beta chains follows, all from one sample in a study of blood T cell repertoires in COVID-19. The repertoire was sequenced with immunoSEQ multiplex PCR; TCRdb's copy has only in-frame clones and lacks some. The sample yields 80,000 to 100,000 clones, 75% to 85% seen once. Sequences were obtained from peripheral blood. The receptors stem from an older woman with acute or convalescent COVID-19. Both conserved end residues are part of each CDR3. Fields, in order: J gene, clone size, D gene, V gene, CDR3 DNA, CDR3 protein. The D gene is left open where the match is weak. The size field is filled for only some rows; it gives once, few, many or a size class.

TRBJ2-2 | few | - | TRBV5-1 | TGCGCCAGCAGCTCAGGACAGTCCAGGAACACCGGGGAGCTGTTTTTT | CASSSGQSRNTGELFF
TRBJ1-2 | - | TRBD1 | TRBV27 | TGTGCCAGCAGCCCCGGGACAGGGGGTAACTATGGCTACACCTTC | CASSPGTGGNYGYTF
TRBJ1-1 | - | - | TRBV5-1 | TGCGCCAGCAGCTTAACAGGGAAGGCTATCTCTGAAGCTTTCTTT | CASSLTGKAISEAFF
TRBJ1-5 | few | TRBD1 | TRBV28 | TGTGCCAGCAGTTCCGGGACAGGGAATCAGCCCCAGCATTTT | CASSSGTGNQPQHF
TRBJ2-1 | - | TRBD2 | TRBV5-6 | TGTGCCAGCAGCTTGGCGGGGGGGGCAGTTTGGAATGAGCAGTTCTTC | CASSLAGGAVWNEQFF
TRBJ1-2 | - | TRBD1 | TRBV6-5 | TGTGCCAGCAGGGACAGGATCCGCTCAAATGGCTACACCTTC | CASRDRIRSNGYTF
TRBJ2-3 | - | TRBD2 | TRBV27 | TGTGCCAGCAGTTTATTGGGGCTAGCGGGCCATAATACGCAGTATTTT | CASSLLGLAGHNTQYF
TRBJ2-2 | - | TRBD1 | TRBV6-6 | TGTGCCAGCAGTCCACTCTGGACAGGGGGCGCCGCCGGGGAGCTGTTTTTT | CASSPLWTGGAAGELFF
TRBJ1-4 | - | - | TRBV19 | TGTGCCAGTAGTCGAGGCGGTAACCCGAATGAAAAACTGTTTTTT | CASSRGGNPNEKLFF
TRBJ2-7 | once | - | TRBV30 | TGTGCCTGGAGTGGCTCCGACAACCACCAGAAACAGTACTTC | CAWSGSDNHQKQYF